These T cell receptor beta chains were read from a single sample in a study of cytomegalovirus exposure and HLA in healthy donors. Profiling relied on immunoSEQ multiplex PCR, and the TCRdb table lists in-frame clones only, not all of them. The data show about 62,000 clones, about 69% seen once. The sample was PBMCs. These receptor sequences come from a woman in her twenties or thirties in good health and CMV-seronegative. Both conserved end residues are part of each CDR3. A D gene is named only where the DNA matches it firmly. Clone sizes are given selectively: once, few, many, or a class where the clone is expanded.

clone_size j_call d_call v_call cdr3_aa cdr3_nt
. TRBJ1-1 . TRBV28 CASNGVMNTEAFF TGTGCCAGCAACGGGGTTATGAACACTGAAGCTTTCTTT
few TRBJ2-7 TRBD2 TRBV6-1 CASTWREEMYEQYF TGTGCCAGCACTTGGCGGGAGGAGATGTACGAGCAGTACTTC
. TRBJ2-3 TRBD1 TRBV4-3 CASSQTGTGSANTQYF TGCGCCAGCAGCCAAACCGGGACAGGAAGCGCGAATACGCAGTATTTT
medium-sized TRBJ1-4 TRBD1 TRBV7-2 CASSLGGAGGEKLFF TGTGCCAGCAGCTTAGGAGGGGCAGGGGGTGAAAAACTGTTTTTT
few TRBJ1-1 . TRBV6-8 CASSYDGENTEAFF TGTGCCAGCAGTTACGACGGGGAGAACACTGAAGCTTTCTTT
few TRBJ2-1 TRBD2 TRBV10-3 CAISRTSGYNEQFF TGTGCCATCTCCCGGACTAGCGGCTACAATGAGCAGTTCTTC
. TRBJ2-1 . TRBV19 CASSTRIEQFF TGTGCCAGTAGTACTAGGATTGAGCAGTTCTTC
. TRBJ2-1 . TRBV5-1 CASSLSGTLGNEQFF TGCGCCAGCAGCTTGTCGGGGACTTTGGGCAATGAGCAGTTCTTC
. TRBJ2-3 . TRBV2 CASSDKRTGTDTQYF TGTGCCAGCAGTGATAAGAGGACAGGCACAGATACGCAGTATTTT
. TRBJ2-7 . TRBV7-8 CASSLAEFSYEQYF TGTGCCAGCAGCTTAGCAGAGTTCTCCTACGAGCAGTACTTC
. TRBJ1-4 . TRBV10-3 CAIGPRGREKLFF TGTGCCATCGGTCCCAGGGGTAGAGAAAAACTGTTTTTT
. TRBJ2-2 TRBD1 TRBV9 CASSVVETGGTGELFF TGTGCCAGCAGCGTAGTGGAGACAGGGGGAACCGGGGAGCTGTTTTTT
. TRBJ2-7 . TRBV10-3 CASLGAESYEQYF TGTGCCTCCCTCGGCGCGGAATCCTACGAGCAGTACTTC
. TRBJ1-2 . TRBV20-1 CSAGLNYGYTF TGCAGTGCGGGGCTGAACTATGGCTACACCTTC
. TRBJ2-7 . TRBV4-1 CASSQDTDRGTYEQYF TGCGCCAGCAGCCAAGATACGGATAGAGGGACCTACGAGCAGTACTTC
. TRBJ2-7 TRBD2 TRBV7-6 CASSPGGEEQYF TGTGCCAGCAGCCCCGGGGGGGAAGAGCAGTACTTC
. TRBJ2-7 . TRBV30 CAWSEWEEAREQHF TGTGCCTGGAGTGAGTGGGAGGAAGCGAGGGAGCAGCACTTC
. TRBJ2-1 . TRBV7-2 CASSLVLVQNEQFF TGTGCCAGCAGCTTAGTACTAGTTCAGAATGAGCAGTTCTTC
. TRBJ1-1 . TRBV27 CASRDRVNTEAFF TGTGCCAGCAGGGACAGAGTGAACACTGAAGCTTTCTTT
. TRBJ2-7 . TRBV6-1 CASSERVTGFEDEQYF TGTGCCAGCAGTGAAAGGGTTACGGGGTTTGAGGACGAGCAGTACTTC
. TRBJ2-1 . TRBV6-1 CASSGTRTPNEQFF TGTGCCAGCAGTGGTACTCGGACTCCCAATGAGCAGTTCTTC
. TRBJ1-4 TRBD1 TRBV9 CASSSGTGRHEKLFF TGTGCCAGCAGCTCCGGGACAGGGAGACATGAAAAACTGTTTTTT
. TRBJ2-7 . TRBV18 CASTPGQSSYEQCF TGTGCCAGCACACCGGGACAAAGCTCCTACGAGCAGTGCTTC
. TRBJ1-1 . TRBV28 CASSLTLGGNTEAFF TGTGCCAGCAGCCTGACCCTGGGGGGGAACACTGAAGCTTTCTTT
. TRBJ2-3 . TRBV4-3 CASSQIENTDTQYF TGCGCCAGCAGCCAGATTGAGAACACAGATACGCAGTATTTT
few TRBJ1-5 TRBD1 TRBV2 CASSEGQTGASQPQHF TGTGCCAGCAGCGAGGGACAGACCGGGGCTTCCCAGCCCCAGCATTTT
. TRBJ2-1 TRBD2 TRBV5-5 CASSGGERAYNEQFF TGTGCCAGCAGTGGGGGGGAAAGGGCCTACAATGAGCAGTTCTTC
few TRBJ2-1 TRBD2 TRBV5-1 CASSTSGRYNEQFF TGCGCCAGCTCGACTAGCGGGAGATACAATGAGCAGTTCTTC
. TRBJ1-2 TRBD1 TRBV7-8 CASSLRQGGGYTF TGTGCCAGCAGCTTGAGACAGGGTGGTGGCTACACCTTC
. TRBJ2-3 . TRBV11-1 CASSLVKVGVGTDTQYF TGTGCCAGCAGCTTAGTGAAGGTGGGAGTCGGAACAGATACGCAGTATTTT
. TRBJ2-1 TRBD2 TRBV4-1 CASSQVHSGTGAEQFF TGCGCCAGCAGCCAAGTACACAGCGGGACTGGGGCGGAGCAGTTCTTC
. TRBJ1-2 . TRBV2 CASRGFSGGGYGYTF TGTGCCAGCAGGGGCTTCTCGGGCGGAGGTTATGGCTACACCTTC
. TRBJ2-1 . TRBV30 CAWSSPVEQFF TGTGCCTGGAGTTCCCCAGTTGAGCAGTTCTTC
. TRBJ2-1 TRBD1 TRBV9 CASSVGTGRNEQFF TGTGCCAGCAGCGTGGGGACAGGGAGAAATGAGCAGTTCTTC
. TRBJ1-2 TRBD1 TRBV18 CASSTGTANYGYTF TGTGCCAGCTCAACGGGGACAGCTAACTATGGCTACACCTTC
. TRBJ2-7 TRBD2 TRBV27 CASSFLGLAGGYEQYF TGTGCCAGCAGTTTCCTTGGACTAGCGGGAGGTTACGAGCAGTACTTC
. TRBJ2-2 . TRBV7-2 CASSLFESPAGELFF TGTGCCAGCAGCTTATTCGAGAGTCCGGCCGGGGAGCTGTTTTTT
. TRBJ2-1 TRBD2 TRBV5-4 CASSFSGSRDEQFF TGTGCCAGCAGCTTTAGCGGGAGCAGGGATGAGCAGTTCTTC
. TRBJ1-1 TRBD1 TRBV27 CASRGGQLTEAFF TGTGCCAGCAGGGGGGGACAGCTCACTGAAGCTTTCTTT
. TRBJ1-2 . TRBV6-7 CASSSDRSIYGYTF TGTGCCAGCAGTTCCGACAGATCAATCTATGGCTACACCTTC
. TRBJ2-3 TRBD2 TRBV10-1 CALTSGRPDTQYF TGCGCCCTGACTAGCGGGAGACCAGATACGCAGTATTTT
. TRBJ1-1 TRBD1 TRBV11-2 CASSTTGGTEAFF TGTGCCAGCAGCACAACAGGGGGCACTGAAGCTTTCTTT
. TRBJ2-3 . TRBV10-3 CAISESPAERARFTDTQYF TGTGCCATCAGTGAGTCTCCCGCCGAGCGGGCCCGGTTCACAGATACGCAGTATTTT
. TRBJ1-1 . TRBV7-2 CASTSAISTEAFF TGTGCCAGCACCTCTGCTATAAGCACTGAAGCTTTCTTT
. TRBJ2-1 TRBD1 TRBV4-1 CASSQAWGQGFDEQFF TGCGCCAGCAGCCAGGCCTGGGGACAGGGTTTCGATGAGCAGTTCTTC
. TRBJ2-5 . TRBV30 CAWSRAGAQTQYF TGTGCCTGGAGTAGGGCAGGGGCACAGACCCAGTACTTC
. TRBJ2-7 TRBD1 TRBV6-5 CASRWGTEIQYF TGTGCCAGCAGGTGGGGGACAGAGATTCAGTACTTC
. TRBJ1-2 . TRBV6-5 CASTLKGGPNYGYTF TGTGCCAGCACCCTCAAGGGGGGGCCTAACTATGGCTACACCTTC
once TRBJ2-5 TRBD1 TRBV4-1 CASSQRGPRLETQYF TGCGCCAGCAGCCAAAGGGGGCCGAGACTGGAGACCCAGTACTTC
. TRBJ2-1 TRBD2 TRBV27 CASRSSLGTSGRGNYNEQFF TGTGCCAGCAGATCCTCTCTTGGGACTAGCGGGAGAGGGAACTACAATGAGCAGTTCTTC